This T cell receptor beta chain was sequenced in a study of OX40 agonist ivuxolimab in advanced cancers. Study details: Recorded diagnoses for dose-escalation patients were hepatocellular carcinoma, melanoma, renal cell or head and neck cancer. Three patients showed partial responses: one hepatocellular carcinoma and two cutaneous melanoma cases. It was permissible to have had prior anti-PD-1, anti-PD-L1 or anti-CTLA-4 therapy, and approximately 40% had some.

TCRdb's copy holds only in-frame clones and misses some; the assay was immunoSEQ multiplex PCR. The sample shows about 70,000 clones, around nine tenths of them seen only once. The CDR3 is made up of 14 amino acids. In germline, CDR1 is SGHTA, CDR2 FQGNSA. Trimming took 6 bases from V and 4 from J, leaving 12 bases between them. Sequenced material: CD4+ or CD8+ T cells sorted from blood, taken in a trial of the OX40 agonist ivuxolimab. The chain combines TRBV7-2 with TRBJ1-4; weak D call: TRBD1 (6 bases). The clonotype was recovered from an adult with an advanced solid tumor such as melanoma, head and neck, liver or kidney cancer. The CDR3 DNA reads TGTGCCAGCAGTAAGGGACACGGTAATGAAAAACTGTTTTTT. This translates into CASSKGHGNEKLFF.